This T cell receptor beta chain derives from a study of vaccination and CD4 T cells after COVID-19. The overall study: Timing of post-vaccine sample collection was a median roughly 66 days after dose two, with a range of 14 to 241.

Trimming cost V 4 bases and J 2 bases; bases outside gene matches: 11. This CDR3 has 17 residues. The germline gives CDR1 LGHNT, CDR2 FRNRAP. A word on this clonotype: What it recognizes is unknown.

Scientists ran DNA taken from cultured CD4+ T cells through the Oncomine TCR Beta short-read assay for sequencing. MiXCR, run by TCRdb on the PCR reads, gives a single entry per CDR3 protein. The repertoire holds about 9,200 distinct CDR3 sequences, with around 51% as singletons. Regarding treatment: approximately nine-day PBMC culture with coronavirus spike peptide pools or control peptides (ViraFEST assay). CD4+ T cells were isolated by negative selection after 10 days of culture. The J gene is TRBJ2-7, the V gene TRBV12-5, with 10 bases fitting TRBD1. The material sequenced was CD4+ T cells from blood, cultured in vitro. The TCR was taken from a human donor who had recovered from COVID-19. The CDR3 loop reads CASGSPTGGVLPYEQYF. The DNA of the CDR3 is TGTGCTAGTGGTTCCCCGACAGGGGGCGTCTTACCCTACGAGCAGTACTTC. The variable domain in full, completed from reference TRBV12-5 and TRBJ2-7, reads DARVTQTPRHKVTEMGQEVTMRCQPILGHNTVFWYRQTMMQGLELLAYFRNRAPLDDSGMPKDRFSAEMPDATLATLKIQPSEPRDSAVYFCASGSPTGGVLPYEQYFGPGTRLTVT.